This T cell receptor (beta chain) is from a study of T cells in women clearing cervical HPV infection (dated by TCRdb to the late 2010s). Regarding the study in general: The cases were 25 to 30 women with histologically confirmed HPV16-related CIN3 or worse, and 2 of those women had invasive cancers. The 20 to 25 controls were women who cleared a single incident HPV16 infection within 12 months without developing precancer or cancer. The parent cohort enrolled 10,049 women aged 18 or older in Guanacaste, Costa Rica, during about 1992 to 1994 and followed them for around 7 years. Blood from cases was collected at the visit where the lesion was first found, while blood from controls was collected once the infection could no longer be detected. HLA typing was available for only a few women, so HLA type could not be excluded as a confounder. Cases were matched to controls by age within five years and by the year the sample was collected. Among cases, blood sampling came a median of approximately 150 days after lesion detection, with an interquartile range of roughly 85 to 200 days. An exploratory proof-of-principle case-control study, nested within the Guanacaste HPV Natural History Study in Costa Rica, was conducted to compare TCR repertoires across cervical HPV16 outcomes. As quality controls, five blinded duplicates were added to each group, bringing the total to approximately 60 samples made up of 50 or so participants and approximately ten replicates. Cases had a median age of about 34 years and controls had a median age of around 41, with no significant differences in baseline characteristics. Findings and caveats that apply to the study as a whole: Random forest classifiers that combined richness and V gene abundances separated cases from controls with an estimated AUC of 0.83. Because of the cross-sectional design, the study could not determine whether the associations came before infection or resulted from infection, and neither effector/memory subsets nor HPV-specific T cells were isolated. Because the number of T cells per sample was unknown, the richness differences could reflect varying T-cell content rather than repertoire biology. CIN3+ cases had significantly higher TCR repertoire richness than controls across sequencing depths, but evenness did not differ between the groups. TRBV6-7 relative abundance was lower in cases than in controls (approximately 0.11% versus 0.16%; Bonferroni P = 0.0008).

The CDR3 holds 13 amino acids from the cysteine to the phenylalanine. Part of the CDR3 DNA is given, 30 bases translated from base 1. The germline V gene (reference sequence) supplies CDR1 LNHDA and CDR2 SQIVND. Clipping removes 6 bases from V and 9 bases from J, with 4 as the unmatched junction base count. Every participant had a single incident cervical HPV16 infection, and women with prevalent HPV16 infections were excluded. Cervical HPV DNA was detected by MY09/MY11 PCR and genotyped by dot-blot hybridization. Around 15 mL of heparinized blood were centrifuged, and the buffy coat was split into aliquots, frozen at -30 degrees C, and then kept at -80 degrees C. QIAGEN kits were used to extract genomic DNA from buffy coat specimens. Note on this clone: Its antigen remains unidentified. The CDR3 extends 3 residues past the end of the read, so its final part is completed from the germline J gene.

Using the immunoSEQ assay, multiplex PCR amplified TCR beta CDR3 regions from an average of roughly 1,100 ng of genomic DNA per sample. The assay corrected primer bias using a complete synthetic TCR repertoire to establish an amplification baseline. The amplicons were sequenced using the Illumina platform. On the authors' methods: Error correction of the sequences involved clustering with frequency ratios plus a modified nearest-neighbor algorithm, after which the sequences were analyzed in the immunoSEQ Analyzer using IMGT gene definitions. At each rarefaction depth, TCR richness and evenness were averaged over 20 rarefaction repeats, and samples with fewer sequences than the depth were excluded. Wilcoxon rank sum tests with FDR correction were used to compare relative abundances of V, D and J genes between the groups. For the blinded duplicates, the intraclass correlation was approximately 96% for TCR richness and averaged 76.4% across around 61 gene segments. This immuneACCESS table, as held by TCRdb, lists in-frame sequences with V and J called but not all clones. Of the missing ones, under half trace to an unresolved V gene in checked studies; the others have no known cause. The V and J calls and clone size were taken over from that table, and D and trimming were inferred from the DNA. The sample has 30,000 to 35,000 clones on record. Approximately 8.1% of the sample lies in the top ten.

The sequence was obtained from a woman between 18 and 70 years old with a cervical HPV16 infection that either progressed to CIN3+ or cleared (not recorded which). Recombination connected TRBV19 to TRBJ2-1; the central 11 bases match TRBD2. What was sequenced was blood buffy coat. Partial CDR3 DNA: TGTGCCAGTAGGGGACTAGCGGCTTTTGAG. Protein translation: CASRGLAAFE. The full-length CDR3 reads as CASRGLAAFEQFF.